Below are 13 T cell receptor beta chains sequenced from a single sample in a study of early T cells in non-severe SARS-CoV-2 infection. TCRdb re-called the 5' RACE reads through MiXCR, storing one row per CDR3 protein. The sample records about 60,000 distinct CDR3 sequences, approximately 12% being singletons. The sample was whole blood. These receptors all come from an adult who was a healthcare worker with PCR-confirmed SARS-CoV-2 infection or an uninfected control (not recorded which).

This clonotype has a count of ten or more. This chain connects TRBV28 to TRBJ1-1, with 8 bases matching TRBD1. Germline V lookup: CDR1 MDHEN, CDR2 SYDVKM. J gave up 5 bases and V 5 bases, and 4 bases lay outside the gene matches. The CDR3 sequence is 13 residues long. This CDR3 reads CASSLDRETEAFF. The DNA of the CDR3 is TGTGCCAGCAGTCTGGACAGGGAGACTGAAGCTTTCTTT.

This clonotype was detected a few times. This chain joins TRBV29-1 and TRBJ2-3; unclear D gene. The germline V gene has CDR1 SQVTM and CDR2 ANQGSEA. The CDR3 covers 13 residues. The V end was cut by 3 bases, the J end by 1 base, with 8 bases between. The chain's CDR3 is CSVDFRGTDTQYF. The CDR3 DNA reads TGCAGCGTTGATTTTCGGGGCACAGATACGCAGTATTTT.

This clonotype was seen at least ten times. V usage is TRBV12-3 or TRBV12-4 and J usage is TRBJ2-1; 13 positions agree with TRBD2. J lost 9 bases, V lost 5 bases, and 19 bases had no gene match. This CDR3 has 19 residues. The CDR3 spells CASSLLGLAGDRDRSEQFF. CDR3 DNA: TGTGCCAGCAGTCTCCTCGGACTAGCGGGAGATAGGGATAGAAGTGAGCAGTTCTTC.

The sample holds one count of this clonotype. V gene TRBV29-1 combines with J gene TRBJ2-3; the D gene could be TRBD1 or TRBD2 (5 bases each). The V gene lost 8 bases and the J gene lost 6 bases, with 18 bases spanning the gap. This CDR3 comprises 13 residues. Per germline, CDR1 SQVTM and CDR2 ANQGSEA. CDR3 coding DNA: TGCAGCCATTTAGGTGACGGGGCGGATACGCAGTATTTT. Protein: CSHLGDGADTQYF.

This clonotype appeared many times. J is TRBJ2-1 and V is TRBV12-3 or TRBV12-4, with 7 bases identical to TRBD2. The J segment lost 9 bases and the V segment lost 4 bases, leaving 12 bases of the junction unmatched. The CDR3 runs to 15 residues. The CDR3 here is CASSWSGMTMVEQFF. The CDR3 DNA reads TGTGCCAGCAGTTGGAGCGGGATGACTATGGTTGAGCAGTTCTTC.

The V gene is TRBV7-9, the J gene TRBJ1-4, with 8 bases lining up with TRBD1. Trimming at V came to 4 bases and at J to 5 bases, leaving 3 bases not matched to a gene. Germline-derived CDR1 and CDR2 are SEHNR and FQNEAQ (reference sequence). The CDR3 is 14 residues long. CDR3 in DNA: TGTGCCAGCAGCTCTACAGGGGGGAATGAAAAACTGTTTTTT. Its protein is CASSSTGGNEKLFF.

This chain uses TRBV7-2 with TRBJ1-2; weak D call: TRBD1 (6 bases). Germline V gene data show CDR1 as SGHTA and CDR2 as FQGNSA. The CDR3 is 14 residues long. V lost 1 base and J 6 bases, leaving 12 bases between the germline ends. CDR3 loop: CASSLVQGGDGYTF. CDR3 DNA sequence: TGTGCCAGCAGCTTAGTACAGGGCGGGGATGGCTACACCTTC.

This rearrangement joins TRBV30 to TRBJ2-6; D is ambiguous. CDR1 and CDR2 (germline): GTSNPN, SVGIG (reference sequence). The ends were cut back, 0 bases at V and 2 bases at J, with 5 bases in the middle. The CDR3 sequence is 14 residues long. CDR3 DNA: TGTGCCTGGAGTGTAGGTGCTGGGGCCAACGTCCTGACTTTC. Translated: CAWSVGAGANVLTF.

This clonotype occurred many times. The V gene is TRBV15, the J gene TRBJ2-1; D unresolved. The CDR3 runs to 13 residues. Germline CDR1 reads LNHNV; CDR2 reads YYDKDF (reference sequence). Trimming left V 9 bases short and J 0 bases short, with 9 bases between. CDR3 DNA sequence: TGTGCCACAAGGGAAGCCTCCTACAATGAGCAGTTCTTC. This codes for CATREASYNEQFF.

The sample holds many counts of this clonotype. V usage is TRBV3-1 and J usage is TRBJ2-1, with 9 bases fitting TRBD2. Germline V gene data show CDR1 as LGHDT and CDR2 as YNNKEL (reference sequence). The CDR3 covers 15 residues. V lost 1 base and J lost 9; bases outside the gene matches: 7. CDR3 loop: CASSQGSGAGGEQFF. Written as DNA, the CDR3 is TGTGCCAGCAGCCAAGGTTCCGGAGCGGGAGGTGAGCAGTTCTTC.

The gene calls are TRBV7-9 and TRBJ1-6; TRBD1 matches at 7 bases. V lost 4 bases and J lost 9; bases outside the gene matches: 9. Germline V gives CDR1 SEHNR, CDR2 FQNEAQ (reference sequence). This CDR3 region has 15 residues. The CDR3 bases are TGTGCCAGCAGCTCACCCCCGACAGGGTCTTCACCCCTCCACTTT. Amino acid sequence: CASSSPPTGSSPLHF.

This clonotype was seen ten or more times. The chain joins TRBV7-3 to TRBJ2-3, with 11 bases fitting TRBD2. CDR3 size: 17 residues. Trimming cost V 5 bases and J 4 bases; bases outside gene matches: 11. CDR1 SGHTA and CDR2 FQGTGA come from the germline V gene. The DNA of the CDR3 is TGTGCCAGCAGCCAACCCACCGGGACTAGCGGCGCAGATACGCAGTATTTT. It is translated as CASSQPTGTSGADTQYF.

The table lists this clonotype with many counts. The chain joins TRBV21-1 to TRBJ2-7. TRBV21-1 is tagged as a pseudogene. This CDR3 is 11 amino acids long. The CDR3 is CASSQAQGQYF. The CDR3 nucleotides are TGTGCCAGCAGCCAAGCCCAAGGGCAGTACTTC.